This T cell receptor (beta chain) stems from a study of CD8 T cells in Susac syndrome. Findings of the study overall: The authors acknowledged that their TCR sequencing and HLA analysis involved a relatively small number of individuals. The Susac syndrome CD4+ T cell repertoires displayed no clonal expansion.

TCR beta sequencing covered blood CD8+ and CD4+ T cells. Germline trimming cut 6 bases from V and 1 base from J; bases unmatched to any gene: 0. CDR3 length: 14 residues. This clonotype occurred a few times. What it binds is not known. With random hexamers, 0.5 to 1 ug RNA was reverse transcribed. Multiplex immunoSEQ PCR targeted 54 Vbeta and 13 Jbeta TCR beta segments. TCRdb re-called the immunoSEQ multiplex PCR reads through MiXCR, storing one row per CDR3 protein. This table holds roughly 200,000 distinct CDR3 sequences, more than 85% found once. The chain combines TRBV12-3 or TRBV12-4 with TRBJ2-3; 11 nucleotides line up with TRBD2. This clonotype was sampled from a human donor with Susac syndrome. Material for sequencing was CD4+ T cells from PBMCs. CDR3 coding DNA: TGTGCCAGCAGACTAGCGGGGGGCACAGATACGCAGTATTTT. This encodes CASRLAGGTDTQYF.